This T cell receptor beta chain was obtained from a study of cytomegalovirus exposure and HLA in healthy donors. Study-level results: TCR beta sequences reportedly predicted most subjects' HLA-A and HLA-B alleles accurately.

Details on this clone: As yet, its antigen is unknown.

The V segment lost 5 bases and the J segment 4 bases; nucleotides outside the gene matches: 2. From germline, CDR1 is SGHTA and CDR2 FQGNSA. The CDR3 length is 13 residues. PCR employed 60 Vbeta and 13 Jbeta primers. Sequenced by immunoSEQ multiplex PCR; TCRdb stores in-frame clones only, minus some. The data hold fewer than 30,000 clones, with 60% to 80% observed a single time. This TCR came from a male donor in good health and CMV-seropositive. The sequencing sample was made of PBMCs. The chain is built from TRBV7-2 and TRBJ1-5, with 7 bases lining up with TRBD1. CDR3 amino acids: CASSLQGNQPQHF. As DNA, the CDR3 is TGTGCCAGCAGCCTACAGGGGAATCAGCCCCAGCATTTT.